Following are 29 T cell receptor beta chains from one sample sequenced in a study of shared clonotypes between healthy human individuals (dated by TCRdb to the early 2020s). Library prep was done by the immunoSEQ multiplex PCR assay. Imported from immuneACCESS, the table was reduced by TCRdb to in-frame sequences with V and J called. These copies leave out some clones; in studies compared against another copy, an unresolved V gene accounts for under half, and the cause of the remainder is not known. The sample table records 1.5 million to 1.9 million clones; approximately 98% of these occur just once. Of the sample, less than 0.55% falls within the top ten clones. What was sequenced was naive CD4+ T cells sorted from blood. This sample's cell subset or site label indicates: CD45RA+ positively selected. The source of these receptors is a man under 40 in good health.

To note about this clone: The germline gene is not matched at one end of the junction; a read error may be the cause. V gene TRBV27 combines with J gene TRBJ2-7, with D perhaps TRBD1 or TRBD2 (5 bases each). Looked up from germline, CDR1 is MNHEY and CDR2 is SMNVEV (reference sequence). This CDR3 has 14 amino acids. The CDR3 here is CAKRGTNPTHEQYF. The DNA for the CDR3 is TGCGCCAAGAGAGGGACCAACCCTACCCACGAGCAGTACTTC.

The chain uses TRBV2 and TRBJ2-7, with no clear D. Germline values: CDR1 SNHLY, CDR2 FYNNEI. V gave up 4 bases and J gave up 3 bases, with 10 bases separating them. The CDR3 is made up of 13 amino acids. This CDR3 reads CASSGLILYEQYF. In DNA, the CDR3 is TGTGCCAGCAGTGGGTTGATACTCTACGAGCAGTACTTC.

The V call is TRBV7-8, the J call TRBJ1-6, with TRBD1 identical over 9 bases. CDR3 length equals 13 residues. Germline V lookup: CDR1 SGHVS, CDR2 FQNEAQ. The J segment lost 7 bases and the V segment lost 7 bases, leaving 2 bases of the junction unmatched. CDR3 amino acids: CASNGQGNSPLHF. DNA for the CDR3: TGTGCCAGCAACGGACAGGGGAATTCACCCCTCCACTTT.

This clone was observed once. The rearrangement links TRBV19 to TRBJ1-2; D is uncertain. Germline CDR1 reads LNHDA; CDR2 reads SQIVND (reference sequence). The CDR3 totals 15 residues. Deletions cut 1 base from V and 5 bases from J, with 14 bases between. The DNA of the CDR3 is TGTGCCAGTAGTATAGGGACTACCGGGAGGTATGGCTACACCTTC. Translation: CASSIGTTGRYGYTF.

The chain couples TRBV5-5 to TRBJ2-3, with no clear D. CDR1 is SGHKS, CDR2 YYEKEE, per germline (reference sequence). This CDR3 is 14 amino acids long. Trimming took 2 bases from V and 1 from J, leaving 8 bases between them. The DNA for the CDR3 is TGTGCCAGCAGCTTTTTCTTTGGCACAGATACGCAGTATTTT. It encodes CASSFFFGTDTQYF.

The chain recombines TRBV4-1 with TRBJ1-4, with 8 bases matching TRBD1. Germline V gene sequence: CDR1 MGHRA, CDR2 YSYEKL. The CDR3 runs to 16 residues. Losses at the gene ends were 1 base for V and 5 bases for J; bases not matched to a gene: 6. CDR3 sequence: CASSQGYGQGNEKLFF. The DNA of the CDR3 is TGCGCCAGCAGCCAAGGATATGGACAGGGAAATGAAAAACTGTTTTTT.

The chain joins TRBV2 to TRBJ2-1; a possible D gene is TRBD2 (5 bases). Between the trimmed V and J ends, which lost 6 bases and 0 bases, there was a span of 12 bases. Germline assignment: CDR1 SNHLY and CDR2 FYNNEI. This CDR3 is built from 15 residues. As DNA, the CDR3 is TGTGCCAGCAGCGGGGATTTAAGCTCCTACAATGAGCAGTTCTTC. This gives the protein CASSGDLSSYNEQFF.

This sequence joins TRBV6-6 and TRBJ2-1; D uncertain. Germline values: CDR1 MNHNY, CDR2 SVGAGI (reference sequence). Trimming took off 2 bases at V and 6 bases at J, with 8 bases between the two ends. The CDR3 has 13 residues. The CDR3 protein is CASSYVSPNEQFF. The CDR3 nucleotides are TGTGCCAGCAGTTACGTTAGTCCCAATGAGCAGTTCTTC.

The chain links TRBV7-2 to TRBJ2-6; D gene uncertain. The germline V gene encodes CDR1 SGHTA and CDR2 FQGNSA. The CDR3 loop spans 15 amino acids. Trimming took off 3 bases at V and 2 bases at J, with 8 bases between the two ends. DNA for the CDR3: TGTGCCAGCAGCTTCCGCTCACCTGGGGCCAACGTCCTGACTTTC. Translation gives CASSFRSPGANVLTF. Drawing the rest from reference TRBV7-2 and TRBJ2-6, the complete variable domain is GAGVSQSPSNKVTEKGKDVELRCDPISGHTALYWYRQSLGQGLEFLIYFQGNSAPDKSGLPSDRFSAERTGGSVSTLTIQRTQQEDSAVYLCASSFRSPGANVLTFGAGSRLTVL.

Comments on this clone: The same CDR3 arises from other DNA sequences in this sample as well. CDR3 amino acids: CASSPNGVYEQYF. The CDR3 DNA is TGTGCCAGCAGCCCCAACGGGGTCTACGAGCAGTACTTC. V and J are TRBV7-3 and TRBJ2-7; possibly TRBD2 for D (5 bases). Per the germline V gene, CDR1 is SGHTA and CDR2 is FQGTGA. V lost 5 bases to trimming and J lost 3 bases, with 11 bases between them. This CDR3 has 13 residues.

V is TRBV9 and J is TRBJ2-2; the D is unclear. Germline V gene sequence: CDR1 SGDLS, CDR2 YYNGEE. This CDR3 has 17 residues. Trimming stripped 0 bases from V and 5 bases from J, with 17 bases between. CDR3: CASSVVGKFQKTGELFF. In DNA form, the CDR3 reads TGTGCCAGCAGCGTAGTAGGGAAATTTCAAAAGACCGGGGAGCTGTTTTTT.

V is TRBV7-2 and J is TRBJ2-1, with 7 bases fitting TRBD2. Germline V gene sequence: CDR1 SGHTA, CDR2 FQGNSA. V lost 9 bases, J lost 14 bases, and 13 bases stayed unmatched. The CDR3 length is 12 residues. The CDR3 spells CASPEFSGSKFF. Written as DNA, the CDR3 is TGTGCCAGTCCCGAATTTAGCGGGTCGAAGTTCTTC.

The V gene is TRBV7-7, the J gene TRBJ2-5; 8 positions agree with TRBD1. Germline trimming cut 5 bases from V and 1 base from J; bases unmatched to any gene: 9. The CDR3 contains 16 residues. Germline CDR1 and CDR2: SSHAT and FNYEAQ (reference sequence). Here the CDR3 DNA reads TGTGCCAGCAGCCCCACCCTAACAGGGGGCCAAGAGACCCAGTACTTC. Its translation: CASSPTLTGGQETQYF.

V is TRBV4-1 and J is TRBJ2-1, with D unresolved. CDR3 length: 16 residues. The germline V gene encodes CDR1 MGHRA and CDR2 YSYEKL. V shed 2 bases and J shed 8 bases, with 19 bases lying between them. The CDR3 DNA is TGCGCCAGCAGCCAACTCTTATTGAGGCCCCGGGATGAGCAGTTCTTC. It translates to CASSQLLLRPRDEQFF.

CDR3 bases: TGTGCCAGCAGTGGCCTCCCCAGGGGCTCTAGCACAGATACGCAGTATTTT. Translated: CASSGLPRGSSTDTQYF. The chain employs TRBV6-1 and TRBJ2-3; D is possibly TRBD1 (6 bases). Looked up from germline, CDR1 is MNHNS and CDR2 is SASEGT. There are 17 residues in the CDR3. V shed 4 bases and J shed 0 bases, with 17 bases lying between them.

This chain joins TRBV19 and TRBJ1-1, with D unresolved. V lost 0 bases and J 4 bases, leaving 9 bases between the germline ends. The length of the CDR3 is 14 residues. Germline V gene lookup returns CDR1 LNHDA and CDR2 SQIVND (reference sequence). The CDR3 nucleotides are TGTGCCAGTAGTATAGATCGCTGGGGCACTGAAGCTTTCTTT. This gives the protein CASSIDRWGTEAFF.

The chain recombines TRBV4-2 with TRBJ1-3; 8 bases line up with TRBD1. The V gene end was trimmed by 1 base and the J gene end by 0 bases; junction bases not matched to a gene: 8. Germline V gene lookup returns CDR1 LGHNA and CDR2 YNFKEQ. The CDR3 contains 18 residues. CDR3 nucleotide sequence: TGTGCCAGCAGCCAAGCCACCGGACAGGGTTTCTCTGGAAACACCATATATTTT. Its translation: CASSQATGQGFSGNTIYF.

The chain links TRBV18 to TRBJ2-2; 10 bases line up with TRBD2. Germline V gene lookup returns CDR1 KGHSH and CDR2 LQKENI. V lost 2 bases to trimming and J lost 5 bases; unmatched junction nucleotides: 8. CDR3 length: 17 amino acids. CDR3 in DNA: TGTGCCAGCTCACCAAATCTAGCGGGAGTAGAAACCGGGGAGCTGTTTTTT. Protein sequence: CASSPNLAGVETGELFF.

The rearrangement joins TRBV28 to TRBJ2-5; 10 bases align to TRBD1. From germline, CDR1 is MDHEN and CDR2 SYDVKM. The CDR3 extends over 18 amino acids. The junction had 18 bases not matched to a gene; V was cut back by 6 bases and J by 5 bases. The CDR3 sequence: CASSTGPKPTGGEETQYF. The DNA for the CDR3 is TGTGCCAGCAGCACCGGACCCAAACCGACAGGGGGCGAGGAGACCCAGTACTTC.

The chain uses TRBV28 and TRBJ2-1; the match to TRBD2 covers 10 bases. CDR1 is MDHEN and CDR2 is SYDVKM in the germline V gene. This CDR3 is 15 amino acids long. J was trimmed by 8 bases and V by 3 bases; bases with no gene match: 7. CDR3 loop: CASSLEAGGWYEQFF. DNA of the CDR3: TGTGCCAGCAGTTTGGAAGCGGGAGGGTGGTATGAGCAGTTCTTC. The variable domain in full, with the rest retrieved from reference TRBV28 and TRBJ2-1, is DVKVTQSSRYLVKRTGEKVFLECVQDMDHENMFWYRQDPGLGLRLIYFSYDVKMKEKGDIPEGYSVSREKKERFSLILESASTNQTSMYLCASSLEAGGWYEQFFGPGTRLTVL.

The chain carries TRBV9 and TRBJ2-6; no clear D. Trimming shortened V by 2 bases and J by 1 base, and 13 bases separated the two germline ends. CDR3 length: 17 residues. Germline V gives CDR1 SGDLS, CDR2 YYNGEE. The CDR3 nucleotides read TGTGCCAGCAGCGTCGGTGGTCTGGTGTCTGGGGCCAACGTCCTGACTTTC. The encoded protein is CASSVGGLVSGANVLTF.

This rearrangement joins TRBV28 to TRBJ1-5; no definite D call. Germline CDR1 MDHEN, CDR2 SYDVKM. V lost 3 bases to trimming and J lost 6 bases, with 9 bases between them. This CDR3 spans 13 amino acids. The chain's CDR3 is CASSFVSGQPQHF. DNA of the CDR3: TGTGCCAGCAGTTTCGTCAGTGGTCAGCCCCAGCATTTT.

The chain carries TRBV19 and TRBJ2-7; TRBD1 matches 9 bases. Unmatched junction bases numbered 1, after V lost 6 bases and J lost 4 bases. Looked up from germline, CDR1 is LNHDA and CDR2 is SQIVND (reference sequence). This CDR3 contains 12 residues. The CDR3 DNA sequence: TGTGCCAGTAGGGGGACAGGGTACGAGCAGTACTTC. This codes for CASRGTGYEQYF. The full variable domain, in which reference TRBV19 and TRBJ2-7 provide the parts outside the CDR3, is DGGITQSPKYLFRKEGQNVTLSCEQNLNHDAMYWYRQDPGQGLRLIYYSQIVNDFQKGDIAEGYSVSREKKESFPLTVTSAQKNPTAFYLCASRGTGYEQYFGPGTRLTVT.

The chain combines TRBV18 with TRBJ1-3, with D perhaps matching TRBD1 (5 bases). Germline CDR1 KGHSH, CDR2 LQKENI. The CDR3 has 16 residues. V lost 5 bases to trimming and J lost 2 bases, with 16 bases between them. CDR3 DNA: TGTGCCAGCTCAACAAAAGGAGGGGTGACTGGAAACACCATATATTTT. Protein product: CASSTKGGVTGNTIYF. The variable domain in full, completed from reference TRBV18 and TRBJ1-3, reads NAGVMQNPRHLVRRRGQEARLRCSPMKGHSHVYWYRQLPEEGLKFMVYLQKENIIDESGMPKERFSAEFPKEGPSILRIQQVVRGDSAAYFCASSTKGGVTGNTIYFGEGSWLTVV.

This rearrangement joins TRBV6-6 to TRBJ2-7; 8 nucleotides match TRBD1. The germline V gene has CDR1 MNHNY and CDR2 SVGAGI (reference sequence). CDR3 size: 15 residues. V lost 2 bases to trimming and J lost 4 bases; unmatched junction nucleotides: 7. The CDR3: CASSYGGQDMYEQYF. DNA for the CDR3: TGTGCCAGCAGTTACGGGGGACAGGACATGTACGAGCAGTACTTC.

In nucleotides, the CDR3 is TGTGCCAGCGCCCACTACGAGCAGTACTTC. As protein: CASAHYEQYF. The chain uses TRBV28 and TRBJ2-7, with D uncertain. The CDR3 is 10 amino acids. Germline loops: CDR1 MDHEN, CDR2 SYDVKM. The V and J ends lost 8 bases and 3 bases respectively, with 5 bases between them.

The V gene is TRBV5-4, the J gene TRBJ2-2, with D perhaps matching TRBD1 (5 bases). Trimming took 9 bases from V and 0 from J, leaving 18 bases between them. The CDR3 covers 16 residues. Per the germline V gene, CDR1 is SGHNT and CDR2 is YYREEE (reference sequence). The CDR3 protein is CATKAKGLTNTGELFF. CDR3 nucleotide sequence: TGTGCCACCAAGGCAAAGGGGCTGACGAACACCGGGGAGCTGTTTTTT.

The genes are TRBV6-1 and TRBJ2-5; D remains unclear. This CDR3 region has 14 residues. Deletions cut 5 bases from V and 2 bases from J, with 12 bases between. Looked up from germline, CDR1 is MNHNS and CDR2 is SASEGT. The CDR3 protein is CASSFPVGQETQYF. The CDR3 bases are TGTGCCAGCAGTTTTCCGGTGGGACAAGAGACCCAGTACTTC.

CDR3 coding DNA: TGTGCCAGCAGCTTAGATCACTACCGTCCCCAGCATTTT. Its protein product is CASSLDHYRPQHF. This chain links TRBV7-2 with TRBJ1-5; D not resolved. Germline loops: CDR1 SGHTA, CDR2 FQGNSA. Trimming removed 1 base from V and 10 bases from J, with 11 bases in between. CDR3 length equals 13 residues.